These T cell receptor beta chains were read from a single sample in a study of T cell repertoires in cytomegalovirus infection. One entry per CDR3 protein results from TCRdb running MiXCR on the reads. The sample has some 250,000 distinct CDR3 sequences, 9.1% seen once. The source material was PBMCs. Receptors were obtained from a human donor in good health (CMV status not recorded). Some clones in this sample may be carry-over from other donors' samples. CDR3s include the opening cysteine and the closing phenylalanine or tryptophan. A D gene is named only where the DNA matches it firmly. Only part of the rows carry a size: once, few, many, or a class if the clone is expanded.

abundance	d_gene	j_gene	v_gene	CDR3aa	CDR3nt
-	-	TRBJ1-5	TRBV6-6	CASSYLADNQPQHF	TGTGCCAGCAGTTACTTGGCAGATAATCAGCCCCAGCATTTT
many	-	TRBJ2-1	TRBV7-2	CASSFLNEQFF	TGTGCCAGCAGCTTCTTGAATGAGCAGTTCTTC
many	-	TRBJ1-2	TRBV19	CASSLQGGGYGYTF	TGTGCCAGTAGTCTCCAGGGAGGGGGATATGGCTACACCTTC
many	TRBD1	TRBJ2-5	TRBV12-3/TRBV12-4	CASSGQGLPETQYF	TGTGCCAGCAGTGGACAGGGTTTGCCAGAGACCCAGTACTTC
many	-	TRBJ2-5	TRBV20-1	CSARRRGYGAGSETQYF	TGCAGTGCTAGACGACGCGGTTATGGAGCGGGTTCGGAGACCCAGTACTTC
many	TRBD2	TRBJ2-5	TRBV11-2	CASSLAPTGTIQETQYF	TGTGCCAGCAGCTTGGCACCCACCGGGACTATCCAAGAGACCCAGTACTTC
many	TRBD2	TRBJ2-1	TRBV12-3/TRBV12-4	CASSRTSGGASSYNEQFF	TGTGCCAGCAGCCGGACTAGCGGGGGGGCTAGCTCCTACAATGAGCAGTTCTTC
many	-	TRBJ2-6	TRBV7-2	CASSSGRLSGANVLTF	TGTGCCAGCAGCTCGGGACGGCTCTCTGGGGCCAACGTCCTGACTTTC
many	-	TRBJ1-5	TRBV14	CASSQGAGFASNQPQHF	TGTGCCAGCAGCCAAGGAGCAGGGTTCGCGAGCAATCAGCCCCAGCATTTT
few	-	TRBJ1-1	TRBV2	CASSEALNTEAFF	TGTGCCAGCAGTGAAGCCTTGAACACTGAAGCTTTCTTT
-	TRBD1	TRBJ1-5	TRBV7-9	CASSFGDRGRNQPQHF	TGTGCCAGCAGCTTCGGAGACAGGGGACGAAATCAGCCCCAGCATTTT
few	-	TRBJ1-1	TRBV4-1	CASSQGAFYTEAFF	TGCGCCAGCAGCCAAGGCGCCTTTTACACTGAAGCTTTCTTT
many	-	TRBJ1-4	TRBV7-2	CASSRLKGANEKLFF	TGTGCCAGCAGCCGCCTAAAGGGGGCTAATGAAAAACTGTTTTTT
many	-	TRBJ2-4	TRBV7-2	CASSLTPVNIQYF	TGTGCCAGCAGCTTGACGCCCGTAAACATTCAGTACTTC
many	-	TRBJ1-6	TRBV7-2	CASSLVGSDSPLHF	TGTGCCAGCAGCTTAGTAGGGAGCGATTCACCCCTCCACTTT
many	TRBD1	TRBJ2-6	TRBV6-6	CASSYKGQGAGGANVLTF	TGTGCCAGCAGTTACAAGGGACAGGGGGCGGGAGGGGCCAACGTCCTGACTTTC
many	TRBD1	TRBJ2-7	TRBV7-9	CASSLTGTGGEQYF	TGTGCCAGCAGCCTCACCGGGACAGGGGGCGAGCAGTACTTC
many	-	TRBJ1-2	TRBV7-2	CASSRGEATRYGYTF	TGTGCCAGCAGCCGTGGGGAGGCCACTCGCTATGGCTACACCTTC
-	-	TRBJ1-2	TRBV28	CASRTGGNYGYTF	TGTGCCAGCAGGACCGGGGGTAACTATGGCTACACCTTC
many	TRBD2	TRBJ2-5	TRBV7-9	CASSSAGLQETQYF	TGTGCCAGCAGCTCCGCGGGACTACAAGAGACCCAGTACTTC
-	TRBD1	TRBJ2-1	TRBV13	CASSHQEGTGGFEQFF	TGTGCCAGCAGCCACCAAGAAGGGACAGGGGGCTTTGAGCAGTTCTTC
-	TRBD2	TRBJ2-5	TRBV20-1	CSARSGLAGAQETQYF	TGCAGTGCTAGATCCGGACTAGCGGGAGCCCAAGAGACCCAGTACTTC
many	TRBD1	TRBJ2-5	TRBV7-2	CASSLGIVRGQGWRETQYF	TGTGCCAGCAGCTTAGGGATTGTAAGAGGACAGGGTTGGCGAGAGACCCAGTACTTC
few	-	TRBJ1-4	TRBV28	CASRDGTNEKLFF	TGTGCCAGCAGAGATGGGACTAATGAAAAACTGTTTTTT
many	-	TRBJ1-2	TRBV4-2	CASSQDPGSGGYTF	TGTGCCAGCAGCCAAGATCCGGGATCTGGGGGCTACACCTTC
many	-	TRBJ2-4	TRBV7-2	CASSSSGTVKNIQYF	TGTGCCAGCAGCTCGAGCGGGACAGTTAAAAACATTCAGTACTTC